This TCR beta chain was found in a study of blood T cells in healthy people across ages. The CDR3 is 15 residues long. Between the trimmed V and J ends, which lost 3 bases and 2 bases, there was a span of 9 bases. Germline CDR1 SGDLS, CDR2 YYNGEE. For the second PCR, which ran for roughly 6 to 12 cycles, a sample-barcoded 5' primer and a J-beta primer mix were used. TCRdb reprocessed the 5' RACE reads via MiXCR and lists one record per CDR3 protein. The sample contains about 1.8 million distinct CDR3 sequences, roughly 50% of which appear only once. This receptor was identified in a woman between 40 and 55 years old in good health. Sample: blood. The chain has TRBV9 and TRBJ2-6; D ambiguous. The CDR3 loop is CASSAQLAGANVLTF. CDR3 DNA: TGTGCCAGCAGCGCCCAGCTGGCTGGGGCCAACGTCCTGACTTTC.